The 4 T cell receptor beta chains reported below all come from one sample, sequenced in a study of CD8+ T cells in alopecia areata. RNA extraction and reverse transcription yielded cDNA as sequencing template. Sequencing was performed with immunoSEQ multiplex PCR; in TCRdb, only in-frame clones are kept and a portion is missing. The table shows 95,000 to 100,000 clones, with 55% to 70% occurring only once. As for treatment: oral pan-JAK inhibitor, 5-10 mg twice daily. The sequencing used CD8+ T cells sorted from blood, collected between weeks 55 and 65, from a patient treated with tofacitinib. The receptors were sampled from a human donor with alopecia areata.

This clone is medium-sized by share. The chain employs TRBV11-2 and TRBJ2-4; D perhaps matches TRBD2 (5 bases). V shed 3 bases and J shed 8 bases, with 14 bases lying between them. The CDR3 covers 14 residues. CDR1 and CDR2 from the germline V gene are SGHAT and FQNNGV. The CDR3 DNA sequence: TGTGCCAGCAGCTTGATGGCTAGCCTGGACATTCAGTACTTC. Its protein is CASSLMASLDIQYF.

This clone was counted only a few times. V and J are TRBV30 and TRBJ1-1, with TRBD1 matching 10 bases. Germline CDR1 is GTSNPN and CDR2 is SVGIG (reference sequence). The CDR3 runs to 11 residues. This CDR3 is CVGQGDTEAFF. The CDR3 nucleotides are TGTGTTGGACAGGGGGACACTGAAGCTTTCTTT.

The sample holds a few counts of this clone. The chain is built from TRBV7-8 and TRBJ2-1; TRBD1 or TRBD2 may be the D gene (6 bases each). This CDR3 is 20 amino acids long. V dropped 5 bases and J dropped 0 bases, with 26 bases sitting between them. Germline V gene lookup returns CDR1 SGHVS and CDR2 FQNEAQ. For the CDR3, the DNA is TGTGCCAGCAGCCCCAAGGAGGGACACGACTACCGCAGCTCCTACAATGAGCAGTTCTTC. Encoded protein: CASSPKEGHDYRSSYNEQFF.

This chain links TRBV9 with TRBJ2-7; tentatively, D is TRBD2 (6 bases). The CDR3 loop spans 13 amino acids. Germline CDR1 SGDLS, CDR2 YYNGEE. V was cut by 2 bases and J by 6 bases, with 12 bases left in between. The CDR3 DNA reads TGTGCCAGCAGCGTGGGCCAGGGAGGCGAGCAGTACTTC. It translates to CASSVGQGGEQYF. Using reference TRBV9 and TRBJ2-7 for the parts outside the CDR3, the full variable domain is DSGVTQTPKHLITATGQRVTLRCSPRSGDLSVYWYQQSLDQGLQFLIQYYNGEERAKGNILERFSAQQFPDLHSELNLSSLELGDSALYFCASSVGQGGEQYFGPGTRLTVT.